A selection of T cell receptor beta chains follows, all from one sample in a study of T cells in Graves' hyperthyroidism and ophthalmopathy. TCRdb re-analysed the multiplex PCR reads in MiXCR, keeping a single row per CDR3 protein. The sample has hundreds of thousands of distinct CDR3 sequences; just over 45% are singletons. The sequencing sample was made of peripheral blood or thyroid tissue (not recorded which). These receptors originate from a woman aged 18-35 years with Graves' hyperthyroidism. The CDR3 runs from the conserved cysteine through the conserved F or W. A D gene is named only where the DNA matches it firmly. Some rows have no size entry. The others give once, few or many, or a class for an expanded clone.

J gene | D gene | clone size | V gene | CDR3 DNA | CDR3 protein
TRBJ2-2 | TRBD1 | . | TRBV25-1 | TGTGCCAGCAGAGTACAGGGGGCGTCCGGGGAGCTGTTTTTT | CASRVQGASGELFF
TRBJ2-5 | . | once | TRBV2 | TGTGCCAGCACCCTCCGGGACACCCAAGAGACCCAGTACTTC | CASTLRDTQETQYF
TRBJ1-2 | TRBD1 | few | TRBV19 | TGTGCCAGTACCTCACCTCAGGGGACAGGGGATTATGGCTACACCTTC | CASTSPQGTGDYGYTF
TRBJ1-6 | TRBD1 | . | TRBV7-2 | TGTGCCAGCAGCAGGGGACAGGGCGATTCACCCCTCCACTTT | CASSRGQGDSPLHF
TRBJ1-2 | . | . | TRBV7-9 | TGTGCCAGCAGCCCTAGACGGCAGGGGACTTGGACCTTC | CASSPRRQGTWTF
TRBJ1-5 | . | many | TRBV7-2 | TGTGCCAGCAGCCAAAACAATCAGCCCCAGCATTTT | CASSQNNQPQHF
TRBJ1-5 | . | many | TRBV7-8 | TGTGCCAGCAGCCCCCAAGGGGACCAGCCCCAGCATTTT | CASSPQGDQPQHF
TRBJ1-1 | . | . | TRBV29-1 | TGCAGCTTCGTTATTACAGGCCCTGAAGCTTTCTTT | CSFVITGPEAFF
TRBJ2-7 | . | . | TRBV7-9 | TGTGCCAGCACCTGGGGGGAGCAGTACTTC | CASTWGEQYF
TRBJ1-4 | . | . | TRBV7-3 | TGTGCCAGCACTCCCCTGGGAGGGGCAGATGAAAAACTGTTTTTT | CASTPLGGADEKLFF
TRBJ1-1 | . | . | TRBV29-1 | TGCAGACGGACAGCGAACACTGAAGCTTTCTTT | CRRTANTEAFF
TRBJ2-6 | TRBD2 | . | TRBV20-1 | TGCAGTGCTAGAGATTCGGGACTAGCGGCCAACGTCCTGACTTTC | CSARDSGLAANVLTF
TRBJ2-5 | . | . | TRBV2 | TGTGCCAGCAGTTTAGCGAGCCGGCGGGCCCAAGAGACCCAGTACTTC | CASSLASRRAQETQYF
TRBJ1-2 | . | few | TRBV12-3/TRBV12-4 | TGTGCCAGCAGTTTAGCGCTTGGGCGTATCCTCGGCTACACCTTC | CASSLALGRILGYTF
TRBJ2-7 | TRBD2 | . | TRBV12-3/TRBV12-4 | TGTGCCAGCAGTTTTCGCGGGAGGCACTCCTACGAGCAGTACTTC | CASSFRGRHSYEQYF
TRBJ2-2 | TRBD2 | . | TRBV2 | TGTGCCAGCAGTTACTCGGCTAGCGGGACCGGGGAGCTGTTTTTT | CASSYSASGTGELFF
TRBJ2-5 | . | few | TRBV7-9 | TGTGCCAGCAGCTTAACTCTTAGGCAGGGTGATCGAAGCCAGTACTTC | CASSLTLRQGDRSQYF
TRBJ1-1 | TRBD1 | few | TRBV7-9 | TGTGCCAGCAGCTCGCCCAGCAGGACAGGGAACACTGAAGCTTTCTTT | CASSSPSRTGNTEAFF
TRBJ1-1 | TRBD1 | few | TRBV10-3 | TGTGCCAGCAGCCAGGGACAGTACACTGAAGCTTTCTTT | CASSQGQYTEAFF
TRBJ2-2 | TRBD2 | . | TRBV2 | TGTGCCAGCAACCCCCTAGCGGGCACCGGGGAGCTGTTTTTT | CASNPLAGTGELFF
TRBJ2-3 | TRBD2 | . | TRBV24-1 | TGTGCCACCAGTGACCGAGTACGTCAGCGGGAGGGGACAGATACGCAGTATTTT | CATSDRVRQREGTDTQYF
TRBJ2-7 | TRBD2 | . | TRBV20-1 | TGCAGTGCCCCCCTCGGACTAGCTGAGAACGAGCAGTACTTC | CSAPLGLAENEQYF
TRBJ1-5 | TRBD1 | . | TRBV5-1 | TGCGCCAGCAGCTTGGGACAGGGTGGTTCGCCCCAGCATTTT | CASSLGQGGSPQHF
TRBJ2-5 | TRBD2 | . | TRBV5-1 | TGCGCCAGCAGCCTGCGACTAGCGGAAAAAGAGACCCAGTACTTC | CASSLRLAEKETQYF
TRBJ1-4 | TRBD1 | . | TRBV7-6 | TGTGCCAGCAGCCGGACAGGGTGGAATGAAAAACTGTTTTTT | CASSRTGWNEKLFF
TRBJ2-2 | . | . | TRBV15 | TGCGCCTCCCGGGGAGGTAGGAACACCGGGGAGCTGTTTTTT | CASRGGRNTGELFF
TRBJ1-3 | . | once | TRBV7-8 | TGCGCCAGCAGCCTTCAGTCCAGCTCTGGAAACACCATATATTTT | CASSLQSSSGNTIYF
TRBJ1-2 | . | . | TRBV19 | TGTGCCTGGAGTCCGCGGGGCCAGGTACGCTACTATGGCTACACCTTC | CAWSPRGQVRYYGYTF
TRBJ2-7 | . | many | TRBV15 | TGTGCCACCAGCAGAGATAGGCCAGGATACGAGCAGTACTTC | CATSRDRPGYEQYF
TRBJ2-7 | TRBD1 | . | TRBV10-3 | TGTGCCATCACTGGGGACAGGCGATCCTACGAGCAGTACTTC | CAITGDRRSYEQYF
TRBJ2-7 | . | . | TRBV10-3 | TGTGCCATCAGTGAGGGTGGCCACGAGCAGTACTTC | CAISEGGHEQYF
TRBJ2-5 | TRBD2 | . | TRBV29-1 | TGCAGCGCCCCTCACGGGGGGCAAGAGACCCAGTACTTC | CSAPHGGQETQYF
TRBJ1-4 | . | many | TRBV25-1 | TGTGCCAGCAGTGAGGCGGCGTCTAATGAAAAACTGTTTTTT | CASSEAASNEKLFF
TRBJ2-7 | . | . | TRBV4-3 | TGCGCCAGCAGCCAATCAACAGCTGGCTACGAGCAGTACTTC | CASSQSTAGYEQYF
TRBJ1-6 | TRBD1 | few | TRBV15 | TGTGCTACCCCTCGGACAGGGGATTCACCCCTCCACTTT | CATPRTGDSPLHF
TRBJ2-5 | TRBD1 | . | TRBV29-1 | TGCAGCGTTGTGGGGCCCAAAGGGACAGTCCAAGAGACCCAGTACTTC | CSVVGPKGTVQETQYF
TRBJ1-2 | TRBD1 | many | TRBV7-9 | TGTGCCAGCAGCCGATGGGACAGGGAGGACTATGGCTACACCTTC | CASSRWDREDYGYTF
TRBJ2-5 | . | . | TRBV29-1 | TGCAGCGTCCGGGATTCCTACGAGCAAGAGACCCAGTACTTC | CSVRDSYEQETQYF
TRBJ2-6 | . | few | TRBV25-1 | TGTGCCAGCATGGACCGAACTGGGGCCAACGTCCTGACTTTC | CASMDRTGANVLTF
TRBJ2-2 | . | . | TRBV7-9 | TGTGCCAGCAGTTGGACTGATACGAACACCGGGGAGCTGTTTTTT | CASSWTDTNTGELFF